Listed here is a single T cell receptor (beta chain). Its antigen is not known. The CDR3 length is 17 residues. J lost 4 bases, V lost 3 bases, and 14 bases had no gene match. The germline V gene encodes CDR1 MNHNS and CDR2 SASEGT. This table comes from immunoSEQ multiplex PCR, and its TCRdb copy is limited to in-frame clones, with some not included. The top ten hold approximately 0.82% of the sample, which has about 57,000 clones, under 80% seen once. Single viable CD3+CD4+CD8-CD45RO+ cells were sorted as the memory CD4+ T cells. Total CD4+ T cells were enriched by CD4 positive selection. The data were obtained in a study of memory CD4+ T cells and cytomegalovirus serostatus. Points from the study as a whole: Suggested: most of the CMV-linked TCR signature lies in CD4+ memory cells. A US-trained random forest predicted CMV serostatus with median AUC around 0.9. Of 150 to 200 reported CMV TCRbeta sequences, about 67 were found in memory CD4+ repertoires.

The receptor comes from an adult in good health and CMV-seronegative. Sequencing was performed on memory CD4+ T cells from blood. This sequence joins TRBV6-1 and TRBJ1-2; TRBD1 matches 7 bases. Written as DNA, the CDR3 is TGTGCCAGCAGTGAGGATGTCGGGACAGTCGTCTCCTATGGCTACACCTTC. Encoded protein: CASSEDVGTVVSYGYTF.